These 23 T cell receptor beta chains were all obtained from the same sample, sequenced in a study of cytomegalovirus exposure and HLA in healthy donors. TCRdb's table, derived via immunoSEQ multiplex PCR, lists solely in-frame clones and lacks some. The table includes some 140,000 clones, 80% to 90% detected once. Sequencing input: PBMCs. Receptors originate from a woman aged 25 to 45 in good health and CMV-seronegative.

The chain couples TRBV5-4 to TRBJ1-4; TRBD1 aligns across 7 bases. Per the germline V gene, CDR1 is SGHNT and CDR2 is YYREEE (reference sequence). The CDR3 extends over 15 amino acids. Trimming at V came to 4 bases and at J to 4 bases, leaving 7 bases not matched to a gene. CDR3 bases: TGTGCCAGCAGCCCTACAGGGGCTGTTAATGAAAAACTGTTTTTT. Encoded protein: CASSPTGAVNEKLFF.

The rearrangement uses TRBV5-6 and TRBJ2-7; 11 bases line up with TRBD1. The CDR3 covers 16 residues. Germline V gene sequence: CDR1 SGHDT, CDR2 YYEEEE. The V gene end was trimmed by 3 bases and the J gene end by 2 bases; junction bases not matched to a gene: 7. Here the CDR3 DNA reads TGTGCCAGCAGCTCTGGACAGGGGGCTCGTCCCTACGAGCAGTACTTC. Protein product: CASSSGQGARPYEQYF.

CDR3 in amino acids: CASSGVRWSGADYNYGYTF. The DNA of the CDR3 is TGTGCCAGCAGTGGGGTGCGTTGGAGCGGGGCAGATTATAACTATGGCTACACCTTC. V and J are TRBV28 and TRBJ1-2, with a possible D match to TRBD1 (5 bases). Deletions cut 5 bases from V and 1 base from J, with 26 bases between. CDR3 length: 19 residues. Germline assignment: CDR1 MDHEN and CDR2 SYDVKM.

The chain combines TRBV27 with TRBJ2-7; 8 nucleotides line up with TRBD1. The CDR3 runs 15 residues. Germline CDR1 and CDR2: MNHEY and SMNVEV (reference sequence). V lost 6 bases and J lost 2; bases outside the gene matches: 9. The CDR3 DNA reads as TGTGCCAGCAGCCGCGGCAGGGGGCTAGCCTACGAGCAGTACTTC. Its protein is CASSRGRGLAYEQYF.

The chain has TRBV6-1 and TRBJ1-5; possible D gene TRBD1, 5 bases. CDR1 MNHNS and CDR2 SASEGT come from the germline V gene. The V end lost 2 bases, the J end lost 9 bases, and 11 bases lay between the germline ends. The CDR3 consists of 13 residues. The CDR3 DNA sequence: TGTGCCAGCAGTGAATGGGGCCAGACGCCCCAGCATTTT. This encodes CASSEWGQTPQHF.

This clone was observed a few times. The chain couples TRBV4-3 to TRBJ1-2; D not certain. Trimming pared 5 bases from V and 10 bases from J, leaving 11 bases between. CDR3 size: 11 residues. The V gene's germline CDR1 is LGHNA and CDR2 YSLEER. CDR3 region: CASSNRQTYTF. The CDR3 coding sequence is TGCGCCAGCAGCAACCGACAAACCTACACCTTC.

The chain couples TRBV7-2 to TRBJ1-2, with 8 bases fitting TRBD1. Looked up from germline, CDR1 is SGHTA and CDR2 is FQGNSA. The CDR3 has 13 residues. Trimming cost V 6 bases and J 8 bases; bases outside gene matches: 8. Here the CDR3 reads CASSSDRGSGYTF. The CDR3 DNA follows: TGTGCCAGCAGTTCTGACAGGGGATCCGGCTACACCTTC.

The chain is built from TRBV2 and TRBJ1-4; 11 nucleotides match TRBD1. CDR3 size: 15 residues. J was trimmed by 8 bases and V by 6 bases; bases with no gene match: 8. Germline CDR1 reads SNHLY; CDR2 reads FYNNEI. CDR3 protein: CASRDRGRQGEKLFF. For the CDR3, the DNA is TGTGCCAGCAGGGACAGGGGGCGTCAAGGGGAAAAACTGTTTTTT.

The genes are TRBV4-1 and TRBJ1-5, with a weak D call TRBD1 (6 bases). This CDR3 has 15 amino acids. CDR1 is MGHRA and CDR2 is YSYEKL in the germline V gene. V lost 1 base, J lost 4 bases, and 11 bases lay in between. Here the CDR3 DNA reads TGCGCCAGCAGCCAAGGGACAGCCGGAAATCAGCCCCAGCATTTT. Encoded protein: CASSQGTAGNQPQHF.

This clone occurred a few times. This chain links TRBV6-4 with TRBJ2-1; 7 bases map to TRBD2. The junction had 7 bases not matched to a gene; V was cut back by 5 bases and J by 15 bases. Germline V lookup: CDR1 MRHNA, CDR2 SNTAGT. CDR3 length equals 11 residues. CDR3 DNA sequence: TGTGCCAGCAGTAGACTAGCCCTGTGGTTCTTC. This sequence encodes CASSRLALWFF.

J is TRBJ2-7 and V is TRBV4-1, with TRBD1 identical over 7 bases. The V gene's germline CDR1 is MGHRA and CDR2 YSYEKL. V lost 0 bases, J lost 0 bases, and 2 bases stayed unmatched. The CDR3 spans 15 residues. DNA of the CDR3: TGCGCCAGCAGCCAAGAGGGACAGCTCTCCTACGAGCAGTACTTC. Translation gives CASSQEGQLSYEQYF.

The rearrangement links TRBV6-8 to TRBJ2-5; 10 positions match TRBD2. CDR3 length equals 17 residues. Germline trimming cut 0 bases from V and 2 bases from J; bases unmatched to any gene: 6. Germline lookup yields CDR1 MNHGY and CDR2 SAAAGT. CDR3 loop: CASSYSLAGATQETQYF. The CDR3 DNA sequence: TGTGCCAGCAGTTACTCCCTAGCGGGGGCCACACAAGAGACCCAGTACTTC.

This sequence joins TRBV4-2 and TRBJ2-3, with a possible D match to TRBD1 (6 bases). The CDR3 is 16 amino acids. With 0 bases removed from V and 6 bases from J, the gap between germline ends came to 16 bases. Germline CDR1 LGHNA, CDR2 YNFKEQ. The CDR3 DNA follows: TGTGCCAGCAGCCAAGAAGAAGGTAGGGGGATGGATACGCAGTATTTT. As protein: CASSQEEGRGMDTQYF.

The V call is TRBV5-6, the J call TRBJ2-3; 7 bases are shared with TRBD1. V was clipped by 3 bases and J by 1 base; unmatched bases: 8. CDR3 length equals 16 residues. CDR1 and CDR2 from the germline V gene are SGHDT and YYEEEE. CDR3 DNA sequence: TGTGCCAGCAGCTCGACGGGACAGCGAGGCACAGATACGCAGTATTTT. This translates into CASSSTGQRGTDTQYF. Combining the CDR3 with reference TRBV5-6 and TRBJ2-3 gives the whole variable domain DAGVTQSPTHLIKTRGQQVTLRCSPKSGHDTVSWYQQALGQGPQFIFQYYEEEERQRGNFPDRFSGHQFPNYSSELNVNALLLGDSALYLCASSSTGQRGTDTQYFGPGTRLTVL.

The rearrangement links TRBV5-6 to TRBJ1-4; D call uncertain. The length of the CDR3 is 15 residues. V lost 1 base to trimming and J lost 2 bases, with 9 bases between them. Germline-derived CDR1 and CDR2 are SGHDT and YYEEEE. The DNA for the CDR3 is TGTGCCAGCAGCTTGCGGGGTAATACTAATGAAAAACTGTTTTTT. As protein: CASSLRGNTNEKLFF.

This clone occurred a few times. The chain joins TRBV13 to TRBJ1-6, with 10 bases aligning to TRBD1. CDR3 length: 16 amino acids. With V trimmed by 5 bases and J by 10 bases, 11 bases remained unmatched. CDR1 and CDR2 (germline): PRHDT, FYEKMQ (reference sequence). The CDR3 protein is CASSPVTGTGESPLHF. The CDR3 nucleotides read TGTGCCAGCAGCCCCGTTACCGGGACAGGGGAGTCACCCCTCCACTTT.

The V call is TRBV27, the J call TRBJ1-5; D is uncertain. Deletions cut 7 bases from V and 4 bases from J, with 20 bases between. Germline-derived CDR1 and CDR2 are MNHEY and SMNVEV (reference sequence). The CDR3 runs to 16 residues. For the CDR3, the DNA is TGTGCCAGCACCCCTAGTGGCCTCCCGACTAATCAGCCCCAGCATTTT. Translated: CASTPSGLPTNQPQHF.

V gene TRBV18 combines with J gene TRBJ1-2, with TRBD1 matching 7 bases. J lost 8 bases, V lost 3 bases, and 9 bases had no gene match. The CDR3 totals 14 residues. Germline CDR1 reads KGHSH; CDR2 reads LQKENI. CDR3 in amino acids: CASSPYRDREGYTF. In nucleotides, the CDR3 is TGTGCCAGCTCACCTTACCGGGACAGAGAAGGCTACACCTTC. Full variable domain (outside the CDR3, taken from reference TRBV18 and TRBJ1-2): NAGVMQNPRHLVRRRGQEARLRCSPMKGHSHVYWYRQLPEEGLKFMVYLQKENIIDESGMPKERFSAEFPKEGPSILRIQQVVRGDSAAYFCASSPYRDREGYTFGSGTRLTVV.

The rearrangement joins TRBV9 to TRBJ2-1; D is perhaps TRBD2 (6 bases). Trimming took 0 bases from V and 1 from J, leaving 14 bases between them. The CDR3 has 17 residues. Germline CDR1 is SGDLS and CDR2 is YYNGEE. For the CDR3, the DNA is TGTGCCAGCAGCGTAGGCGAACTAGCTCGTTCCTACAATGAGCAGTTCTTC. It translates to CASSVGELARSYNEQFF.

The chain combines TRBV11-2 with TRBJ2-2; D remains unclear. The germline CDR1 and CDR2 sequences are SGHAT and FQNNGV. The V end was cut by 0 bases, the J end by 1 base, with 9 bases between. The CDR3 is 16 residues long. CDR3 DNA: TGTGCCAGCAGCTTAGACTCTAGATGGAACACCGGGGAGCTGTTTTTT. This translates into CASSLDSRWNTGELFF.

This rearrangement joins TRBV19 to TRBJ1-1; no reliable D call. Germline CDR1 is LNHDA and CDR2 is SQIVND (reference sequence). This CDR3 has 13 amino acids. V gave up 7 bases and J gave up 1 base, with 10 bases separating them. Here the CDR3 DNA reads TGTGCCAGTACTTTCGCAGAGAACACTGAAGCTTTCTTT. It codes for CASTFAENTEAFF. Using reference TRBV19 and TRBJ1-1 for the parts outside the CDR3, the full variable domain is DGGITQSPKYLFRKEGQNVTLSCEQNLNHDAMYWYRQDPGQGLRLIYYSQIVNDFQKGDIAEGYSVSREKKESFPLTVTSAQKNPTAFYLCASTFAENTEAFFGQGTRLTVV.

The rearrangement joins TRBV11-1 to TRBJ1-2; D gene unclear. Trimming stripped 4 bases from V and 8 bases from J, with 14 bases between. From germline, CDR1 is SGHAT and CDR2 FQDESV (reference sequence). This CDR3 spans 13 amino acids. CDR3 in amino acids: CASSSLAGFGYTF. In DNA form, the CDR3 reads TGTGCCAGCAGCTCCCTAGCGGGGTTCGGCTACACCTTC.

This rearrangement joins TRBV28 to TRBJ2-7; 12 nucleotides agree with TRBD2. Germline CDR1 reads MDHEN; CDR2 reads SYDVKM. This CDR3 is built from 15 residues. With V trimmed by 4 bases and J by 1 base, 2 bases remained unmatched. CDR3 protein: CASSSSGGGSYEQYF. DNA for the CDR3: TGTGCCAGCAGTTCTAGCGGGGGGGGTTCCTACGAGCAGTACTTC.